This T cell receptor (beta chain) comes out of a study of identical twins. TCRdb processed the 5' RACE reads anew with MiXCR; each CDR3 protein has one entry. The repertoire consists of 450,000 to 500,000 distinct CDR3 sequences, with roughly an eighth occurring once and the leading ten covering 0.8% to 1%. Germline loops: CDR1 DFQATT, CDR2 SNEGSKA (reference sequence). V lost 3 bases and J 7 bases, leaving 15 bases between the germline ends. The CDR3 is 14 residues long. Each donor (without exception) was a healthy Caucasian. In regard to this clonotype: As yet, its antigen is unknown.

Study-wide results and caveats: Findings depended on cross-sectional statistics rather than tracking the same donors. Models, which agreed with sharing between unrelated individuals, nonetheless underestimated the out-of-frame TCR alpha sharing seen in monozygotic twins.

The sample was also reused in another study, on yellow fever vaccine responses in identical twins. In that study: After vaccination, twins' T cell response reportedly seemed partly convergent, partly personalized.

The source is a woman between 18 and 29 years old in good health. The chain couples TRBV20-1 to TRBJ1-4; D is unclear. The sequenced sample was CD4+ T cells sorted from blood. The CDR3 DNA sequence: TGCAGTGCTAGGATGGGGAGCGCAGGTGAAAAACTGTTTTTT. Translated, it gives CSARMGSAGEKLFF.